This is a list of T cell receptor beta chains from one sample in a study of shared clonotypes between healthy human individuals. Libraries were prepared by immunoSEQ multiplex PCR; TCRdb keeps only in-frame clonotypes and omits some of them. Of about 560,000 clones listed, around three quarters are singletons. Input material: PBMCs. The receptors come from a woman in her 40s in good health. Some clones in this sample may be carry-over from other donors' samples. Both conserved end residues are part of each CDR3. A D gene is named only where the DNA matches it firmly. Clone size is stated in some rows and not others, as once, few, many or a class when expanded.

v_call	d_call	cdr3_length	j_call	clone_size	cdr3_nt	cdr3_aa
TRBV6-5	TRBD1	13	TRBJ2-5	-	TGTGCCACAACCGGGACAGGGGTCGAGACCCAGTACTTC	CATTGTGVETQYF
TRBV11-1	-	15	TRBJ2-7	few	TGTGCCAGCAGCCGACAGGGAGGGACTCAACACGAGCAGTACTTC	CASSRQGGTQHEQYF
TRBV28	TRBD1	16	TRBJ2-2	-	TGTGCCGGGGAAAAGAGGGACAGGGGAGGAACCGGGGAGCTGTTTTTT	CAGEKRDRGGTGELFF
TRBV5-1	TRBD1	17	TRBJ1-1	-	TGCGCCAGCAGCTTGGCCTTTGGACAGGGCCAGAACACTGAAGCTTTCTTT	CASSLAFGQGQNTEAFF
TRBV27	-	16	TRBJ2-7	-	TGTGCCAGCAGTTTAATTGGCAGAAGGGGCTCCTACGAGCAGTACTTC	CASSLIGRRGSYEQYF
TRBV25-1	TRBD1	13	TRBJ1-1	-	TGTGCCAGCAGTGCCACCGGGACAGGCGTGACTTTCTTT	CASSATGTGVTFF
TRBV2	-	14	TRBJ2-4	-	TGTGCCAGCAGGCTACAGGGTGGAGAAAACATTCAGTACTTC	CASRLQGGENIQYF
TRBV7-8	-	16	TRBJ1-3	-	TGTGCCAGCAGCTTAGATGGGCCGACCTCTGGAAACACCATATATTTT	CASSLDGPTSGNTIYF
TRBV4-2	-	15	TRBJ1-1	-	TGTGCCAGCAGCCACAGGGGCGGCGCGGAAACTGAAGCTTTCTTT	CASSHRGGAETEAFF
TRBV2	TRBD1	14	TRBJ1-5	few	TGTGCCAGCAGTCCAGGGGGCCCCAATCAGCCCCAGCATTTT	CASSPGGPNQPQHF
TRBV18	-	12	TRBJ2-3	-	TGTGCCAGCTCACCAAGTACAGATACGCAGTATTTT	CASSPSTDTQYF
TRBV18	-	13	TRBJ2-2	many	TGTGCCAGCTCACCGTGGGCTATCGGGGAGCTGTTTTTT	CASSPWAIGELFF
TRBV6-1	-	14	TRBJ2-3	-	TGTGCCAGCAGTGTTGGGTTCGGCGGAGATACGCAGTATTTT	CASSVGFGGDTQYF
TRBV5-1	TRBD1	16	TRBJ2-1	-	TGCGCCAGCAGCTTGGGGGACAGGGGTGGTTACAATGAGCAGTTCTTC	CASSLGDRGGYNEQFF
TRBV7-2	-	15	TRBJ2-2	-	TGTGCCAGCAGTCTTTACCGGGCCAACACCGGGGAGCTGTTTTTT	CASSLYRANTGELFF
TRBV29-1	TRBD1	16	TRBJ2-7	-	TGCAGCGTTGCCAAAGGAGTCTGGACAGGGGACGGGGAGCAGTACTTC	CSVAKGVWTGDGEQYF
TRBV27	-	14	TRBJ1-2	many	TGTGCCAGCAGTTTAGGGCAGGGAATCGGGGGCTACACCTTC	CASSLGQGIGGYTF
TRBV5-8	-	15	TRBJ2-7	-	TGTGCCAGCAGCTTGGACGGGGTCGGCCTCTCTGAGCAGTACTTC	CASSLDGVGLSEQYF
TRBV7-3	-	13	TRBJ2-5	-	TGTGCCAGCAGCTTAGAACTGCAAGAGACCCAGTACTTC	CASSLELQETQYF
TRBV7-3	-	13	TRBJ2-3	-	TGTGCCAGCAGCGCGGGCCCATGGGATACGCAGTATTTT	CASSAGPWDTQYF
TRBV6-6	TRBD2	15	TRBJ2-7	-	TGTGCCAGCAGTTATTCTAGCGGGAGGGGCTACGAGCAGTACTTC	CASSYSSGRGYEQYF
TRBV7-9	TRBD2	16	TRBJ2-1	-	TGTGCCAGCAGCTTCTACGCGGGGGATCCCTACAATGAGCAGTTCTTC	CASSFYAGDPYNEQFF
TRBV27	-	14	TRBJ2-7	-	TGTGCCAGCAGTTTATCGATGAGCTCCTACGAGCAGTACTTC	CASSLSMSSYEQYF
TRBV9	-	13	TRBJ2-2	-	TGTGCCAGCCGGCGGAGTGGCACCGGGGAGCTGTTTTTT	CASRRSGTGELFF
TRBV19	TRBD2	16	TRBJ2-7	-	TGTGCCAGTAGTTCCTCGACTAGCGGGGGCTCCTACGAGCAGTACTTC	CASSSSTSGGSYEQYF
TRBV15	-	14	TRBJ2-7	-	TGTGCCACCAGCAGAGGAACGGTCCCCTACGAGCAGTACTTC	CATSRGTVPYEQYF
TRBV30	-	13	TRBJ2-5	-	TGTGCCTGGAGCGGACTAGGGGGAGAGACCCAGTACTTC	CAWSGLGGETQYF
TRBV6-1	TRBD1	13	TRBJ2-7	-	TGTGCCAGCACCGGACGAAGGGACAGCGAGCAGTACTTC	CASTGRRDSEQYF
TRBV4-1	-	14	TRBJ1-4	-	TGCGCCAGCAGCCAAGACCCCATTAATGAAAAACTGTTTTTT	CASSQDPINEKLFF
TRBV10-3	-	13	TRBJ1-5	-	TGTGCCATCGGCAGCTATAGCAATCAGCCCCAGCATTTT	CAIGSYSNQPQHF
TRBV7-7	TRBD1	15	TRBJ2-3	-	TGTGCTAGCAGCGCCGGGACAGGGGACCCAGATACGCAGTATTTT	CASSAGTGDPDTQYF
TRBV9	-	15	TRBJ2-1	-	TGTGCCAGCAGCGTAGGAGGGAGGATATACAATGAGCAGTTCTTC	CASSVGGRIYNEQFF
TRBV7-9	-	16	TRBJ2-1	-	TGTGCCAGCAGCTCCAGACAGGTCGGGTATAACAATGAGCAGTTCTTC	CASSSRQVGYNNEQFF
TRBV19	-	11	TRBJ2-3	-	TGTGCCAGTAGTAGGACTAATACGCAGTATTTT	CASSRTNTQYF